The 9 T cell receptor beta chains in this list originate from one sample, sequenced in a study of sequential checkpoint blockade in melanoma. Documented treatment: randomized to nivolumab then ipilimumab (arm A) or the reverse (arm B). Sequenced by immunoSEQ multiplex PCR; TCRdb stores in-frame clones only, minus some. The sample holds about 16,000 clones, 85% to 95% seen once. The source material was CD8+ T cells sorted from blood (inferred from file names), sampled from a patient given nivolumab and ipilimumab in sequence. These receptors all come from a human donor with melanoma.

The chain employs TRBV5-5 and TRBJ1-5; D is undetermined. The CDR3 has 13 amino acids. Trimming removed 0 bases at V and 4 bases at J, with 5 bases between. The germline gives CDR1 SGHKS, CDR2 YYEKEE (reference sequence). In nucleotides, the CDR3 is TGTGCCAGCAGCTTGGTGCAGAATCAGCCCCAGCATTTT. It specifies CASSLVQNQPQHF.

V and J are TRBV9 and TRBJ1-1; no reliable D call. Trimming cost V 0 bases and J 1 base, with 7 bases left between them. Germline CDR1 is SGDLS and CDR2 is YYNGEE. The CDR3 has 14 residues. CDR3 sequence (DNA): TGTGCCAGCAGCGTAGCGGGTACGAACACTGAAGCTTTCTTT. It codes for CASSVAGTNTEAFF.

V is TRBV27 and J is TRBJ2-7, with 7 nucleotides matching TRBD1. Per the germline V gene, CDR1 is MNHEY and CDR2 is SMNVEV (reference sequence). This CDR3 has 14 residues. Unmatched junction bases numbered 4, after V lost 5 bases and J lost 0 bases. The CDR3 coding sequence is TGTGCCAGCAGTAGACAGGGTGGCTCCTACGAGCAGTACGTC. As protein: CASSRQGGSYEQYV.

The CDR3 loop reads CASSSRQGARNTEAFF. In DNA, the CDR3 is TGCGCCAGCAGCTCCCGACAGGGGGCAAGGAACACTGAAGCTTTCTTT. This chain connects TRBV5-1 to TRBJ1-1, with 10 bases identical to TRBD1. The CDR3 spans 16 residues. CDR1 is SGHRS and CDR2 is YFSETQ in the germline V gene. V lost 3 bases, J lost 1 base, and 6 bases stayed unmatched.

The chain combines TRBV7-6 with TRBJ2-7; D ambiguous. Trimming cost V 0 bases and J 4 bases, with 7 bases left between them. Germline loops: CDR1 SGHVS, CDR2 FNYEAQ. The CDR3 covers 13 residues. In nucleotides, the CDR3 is TGTGCCAGCAGCTTAGCGAGCCCATACGAGCAGTACTTC. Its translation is CASSLASPYEQYF.

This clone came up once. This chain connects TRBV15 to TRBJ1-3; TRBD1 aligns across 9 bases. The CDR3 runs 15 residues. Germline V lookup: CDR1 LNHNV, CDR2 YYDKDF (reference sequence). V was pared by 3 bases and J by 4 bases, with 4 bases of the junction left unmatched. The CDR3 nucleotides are TGTGCCACCAGCAGGGACAGGGGAGGAGGAAACACCATATATTTT. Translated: CATSRDRGGGNTIYF.

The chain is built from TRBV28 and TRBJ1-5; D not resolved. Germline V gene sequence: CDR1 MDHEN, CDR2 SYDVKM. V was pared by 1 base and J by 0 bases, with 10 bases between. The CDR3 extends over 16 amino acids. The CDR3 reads CASSLLTSTSNQPQHF. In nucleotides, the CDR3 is TGTGCCAGCAGTTTATTGACATCTACTAGCAATCAGCCCCAGCATTTT.

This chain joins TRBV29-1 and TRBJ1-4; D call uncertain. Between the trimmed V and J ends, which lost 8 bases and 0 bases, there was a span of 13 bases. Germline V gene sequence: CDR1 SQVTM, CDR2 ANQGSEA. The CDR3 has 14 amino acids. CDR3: CSIVETATNEKLFF. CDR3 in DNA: TGCAGCATTGTGGAGACCGCAACTAATGAAAAACTGTTTTTT.

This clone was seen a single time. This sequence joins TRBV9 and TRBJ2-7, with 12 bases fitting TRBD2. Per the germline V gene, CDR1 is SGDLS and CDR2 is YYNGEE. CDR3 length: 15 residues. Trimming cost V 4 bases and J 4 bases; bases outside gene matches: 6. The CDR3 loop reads CASSSSGTSGYEQYF. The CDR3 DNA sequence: TGTGCCAGCAGCTCTTCCGGGACTAGCGGGTACGAGCAGTACTTC.